This T cell receptor (beta chain) was sequenced during a study of shared clonotypes between healthy human individuals. At the deep level, the assay was run. Libraries were prepared by immunoSEQ multiplex PCR; TCRdb keeps only in-frame clonotypes and omits some of them. The table shows about 700,000 clones, with roughly 70% occurring only once. Concerning this clone itself: The same CDR3 can be traced to other DNA sequences in this sample.

This CDR3 has 13 amino acids. Trimming pared 6 bases from V and 2 bases from J, leaving 13 bases between. Germline V lookup: CDR1 SQVTM, CDR2 ANQGSEA. This TCR was sampled from a woman aged 25 to 39 in good health. V and J are TRBV29-1 and TRBJ1-1; the D gene is possibly TRBD1 (6 bases). What was sequenced was memory CD4+ T cells sorted from blood. The subset is: CD45RA-negative fraction. In nucleotides, the CDR3 is TGCAGCGTGGAGATACAGGGCAACACTGAAGCTTTCTTT. Translated: CSVEIQGNTEAFF.